Sequencing of this T cell receptor (beta chain) was carried out in a study of CXCR3-negative and CXCR3-positive naive CD8 T cells. It was by 5' RACE with UMI labels that the TRB cDNA libraries were prepared. TCRdb processed the 5' RACE reads again and assigns one entry to each CDR3 protein, with no DNA. The ten top clones account for under 0.95%, within a sample of 85,000 to 90,000 distinct CDR3 sequences. Per the germline V gene, CDR1 is SGHAT and CDR2 is FQNNGV. This CDR3 region has 15 residues. The study's findings and limits: CXCR3-positive naive cells had TRB CDR3s that were more hydrophobic than CXCR3-negative naive cells had. From TRB CDR3 properties, TCR strength was inferred; surface CD5 did not differ between naive subsets.

A word on this clonotype: Antigen specificity is unknown.

The sequencing sample was made of naive CXCR3+ CD8+ T cells from blood. Subset here: CD45RO-CCR7+CD27+CD95- naive CD8+ T cells expressing CXCR3 (TNR3+). This TCR came from a human donor in good health. Some clones in this sample may be carry-over from other donors' samples. The rearrangement joins TRBV11-2 to TRBJ2-1; the TCRdb D gene call, TRBD1, has no DNA to confirm it. The CDR3 protein is CASSLNFGGWGEQFF.